This TCR beta chain comes out of a study of graft-versus-host responses after intestinal transplantation. Study-level background: Grafts were multivisceral, liver-intestinal, or isolated intestinal. Each recipient received anti-thymocyte globulin induction, then tacrolimus and steroids for 2 to 4 years.

V shed 10 bases, J shed 7 bases, and the junction held 13 bases outside the gene matches. This CDR3 has 15 amino acids. Germline V CDR1 and CDR2: MDHEN, SYDVKM. Libraries were prepared by immunoSEQ multiplex PCR; TCRdb keeps only in-frame clonotypes and omits some of them. The sample lists about 30,000 clones, about 80% occurring once. Lymphocytes (intraepithelial and lamina propria) were released by processing the graft tissue. This clonotype was obtained from a human patient who received an intestinal transplant, so some T cells may come from the graft donor. This specimen was ileum tissue, taken 98 days after intestinal transplantation. The V gene is TRBV28, the J gene TRBJ2-1, with 10 bases fitting TRBD2. In DNA form, the CDR3 reads TGTGCCATCGGGGGCTTCGGGACTAGCGTGAATGAGCAGTTCTTC. Protein product: CAIGGFGTSVNEQFF.